Below, 26 T cell receptor beta chains from the same sample are listed, as sequenced in a study of blood T cells in healthy people across ages. A second 7 to 11 cycle PCR used barcoded and J-beta primers. TCRdb re-called the 5' RACE reads through MiXCR, storing one row per CDR3 protein. The sample lists 1,500,000 or so distinct CDR3 sequences, around 59% occurring once. The sample consisted of blood. These TCRs come from a man aged 18 to 29 in good health.

In this sample, this clonotype turned up a few times. The J gene is TRBJ2-1, the V gene TRBV7-2, with a possible D match to TRBD2 (5 bases). Germline lookup yields CDR1 SGHTA and CDR2 FQGNSA. V lost 3 bases, J lost 6 bases, and 15 bases lay in between. The CDR3 contains 15 residues. This CDR3 is CASSFRPGVGNEQFF. CDR3 nucleotides: TGTGCCAGCAGCTTCAGGCCCGGGGTCGGCAATGAGCAGTTCTTC.

This clonotype was seen more than once but under ten times. V is TRBV29-1 and J is TRBJ2-1; TRBD2 matches at 7 bases. V shed 0 bases, J shed 7 bases, and the junction held 6 bases outside the gene matches. CDR3 length: 14 amino acids. CDR1 SQVTM and CDR2 ANQGSEA come from the germline V gene. The CDR3 here is CSVEDHGGINEQFF. In DNA form, the CDR3 reads TGCAGCGTTGAAGATCACGGGGGGATTAATGAGCAGTTCTTC.

The gene calls are TRBV6-2 or TRBV6-3 and TRBJ2-1; D unclear. CDR3 size: 17 residues. CDR1 MNHEY and CDR2 SVGEGT come from the germline V gene. Trimming removed 6 bases from V and 0 bases from J, with 18 bases in between. The CDR3 loop is CASSSASLIHSYNEQFF. The DNA for the CDR3 is TGTGCCAGCAGCTCGGCCTCGCTTATACACTCCTACAATGAGCAGTTCTTC.

The chain links TRBV7-6 to TRBJ2-5; D may correspond to TRBD1 or TRBD2 (5 bases each). TRBJ2-7 matches the DNA end more closely, so the J call is doubtful. Per the germline V gene, CDR1 is SGHVS and CDR2 is FNYEAQ. The CDR3 is 14 residues long. Here the CDR3 DNA reads TGTGCCAGCAGCTTGGGACCGCAGGGTTACGAGCAGTACTTC. This translates into CASSLGPQGYEQYF.

V gene TRBV21-1 combines with J gene TRBJ2-1; the D call TRBD1 from the table was never checked on the DNA. TRBV21-1 is classified as a pseudogene. This CDR3 has 17 residues. The CDR3 loop is CASSKGLGPLRVNEQFF. The CDR3 DNA follows: TGTGCCAGCAGCAAAGGCCTGGGTCCCCTTAGGGTCAATGAGCAGTTCTTC.

The gene calls are TRBV4-1 and TRBJ2-7; a possible D gene is TRBD1 (6 bases). CDR3 size: 17 residues. The germline V gene has CDR1 MGHRA and CDR2 YSYEKL. Trimming left V 1 base short and J 0 bases short, with 16 bases between. The CDR3 DNA reads as TGCGCCAGCAGCCAAGGAACGGACAGCGGATACTCCTACGAGCAGTACTTC. Protein: CASSQGTDSGYSYEQYF.

This clonotype has a count of ten or more. The V gene is TRBV21-1, the J gene TRBJ2-7; TRBD1, the table's D call, lacks a check against the DNA. TRBV21-1 is reported as a pseudogene. This CDR3 has 18 amino acids. CDR3 sequence reads: CASSKARDTKASSYEQYF. The CDR3, as DNA: TGTGCCAGCAGCAAAGCGCGGGACACCAAAGCGTCCTCCTACGAGCAGTACTTC.

As regards this clonotype: This clone may be a read error of a much larger clone one base away. The rearrangement joins TRBV20-1 to TRBJ2-5; D gene uncertain. Germline V CDR1 and CDR2: DFQATT, SNEGSKA (reference sequence). The CDR3 totals 12 residues. The CDR3 nucleotides read TGCAGGCCATCTCTACGCCCAGAGACCCAGTACTTC. It translates to CRPSLRPETQYF.

The rearrangement uses TRBV6-2 or TRBV6-3 and TRBJ2-7, with 10 bases identical to TRBD1. The DNA matches TRBJ2-5 better at its end, which makes the J call doubtful. The germline V gene has CDR1 MNHEY and CDR2 SVGEGT. The CDR3 covers 15 residues. The CDR3 bases are TGTGCCAGCAGTAGACGGGACAGGGGATATGAGACCCAGTACTTC. Its protein product is CASSRRDRGYETQYF.

This chain uses TRBV2 with TRBJ2-7; D may match TRBD1 or TRBD2 (5 bases each). Gene TRBJ2-5 matches the end of the DNA better, so the J call may be wrong. CDR3 length equals 15 residues. The V gene's germline CDR1 is SNHLY and CDR2 FYNNEI. CDR3 residues: CASIPTGLRSGTQYF. In DNA form, the CDR3 reads TGTGCCAGCATTCCAACGGGGCTCAGGTCGGGGACCCAGTACTTC.

The rearrangement uses TRBV27 and TRBJ1-6; D not certain. V dropped 0 bases and J dropped 6 bases, with 9 bases sitting between them. The CDR3 runs 15 residues. CDR1 is MNHEY, CDR2 SMNVEV, per germline (reference sequence). CDR3 nucleotide sequence: TGTGCCAGCAGTTTATCCGGGGTACCTAATTCACCCCTCCACTTT. Translated, it gives CASSLSGVPNSPLHF.

The chain employs TRBV2 and TRBJ2-1, with TRBD2 as a possible D gene (6 bases). Germline-derived CDR1 and CDR2 are SNHLY and FYNNEI. Between the trimmed V and J ends, which lost 4 bases and 15 bases, there was a span of 19 bases. The CDR3 totals 13 residues. As DNA, the CDR3 is TGTGCCAGCAGTGTTTGGCACTTGGAGGGACTGTTCTTC. This gives the protein CASSVWHLEGLFF.

The J gene is TRBJ1-2, the V gene TRBV11-2; D is uncertain. Trimming stripped 0 bases from V and 5 bases from J, with 7 bases between. The length of the CDR3 is 13 residues. The V gene's germline CDR1 is SGHAT and CDR2 FQNNGV. Here the CDR3 DNA reads TGTGCCAGCAGCTTAGAGGCACAGTATGGCTACACCTTC. Encoded protein: CASSLEAQYGYTF.

The chain couples TRBV3-1 to TRBJ2-7; D is possibly TRBD2 (5 bases). Per the germline V gene, CDR1 is LGHDT and CDR2 is YNNKEL (reference sequence). CDR3 size: 16 residues. Deletions cut 2 bases from V and 7 bases from J, with 21 bases between. CDR3 DNA: TGTGCCAGCAGCCAAAGGCGGGCCGACTCCTACAATGAGCAGTACTTC. This gives the protein CASSQRRADSYNEQYF.

The chain joins TRBV7-9 to TRBJ2-7; D call uncertain. The V end lost 1 base, the J end lost 5 bases, and 15 bases lay between the germline ends. Germline assignment: CDR1 SEHNR and CDR2 FQNEAQ (reference sequence). CDR3 size: 15 residues. This CDR3 is CASSLVSAPGDEQYF. In nucleotides, the CDR3 is TGTGCCAGCAGCTTAGTAAGCGCCCCTGGGGACGAGCAGTACTTC.

The rearrangement uses TRBV9 and TRBJ1-2; the D is unclear. With 0 bases removed from V and 10 bases from J, the gap between germline ends came to 7 bases. The length of the CDR3 is 11 residues. CDR1 is SGDLS and CDR2 is YYNGEE in the germline V gene. Written as DNA, the CDR3 is TGTGCCAGCAGCGTAGGGGCTGACTACACCTTC. Translating it yields CASSVGADYTF.

The CDR3 here is CASRYTTVGEQYF. Here the CDR3 DNA reads TGTGCCAGCAGGTATACGACAGTTGGCGAGCAGTACTTC. The chain is built from TRBV6-6 and TRBJ2-7, with D maybe TRBD1 (5 bases). Trimming cost V 6 bases and J 6 bases, with 15 bases left between them. CDR1 is MNHNY, CDR2 SVGAGI, per germline (reference sequence). This CDR3 has 13 residues.

The rearrangement uses TRBV20-1 and TRBJ2-7; no clear D gene. The CDR3 is made up of 16 amino acids. The germline gives CDR1 DFQATT, CDR2 SNEGSKA (reference sequence). V dropped 0 bases and J dropped 4 bases, with 19 bases sitting between them. This CDR3 reads CSARDPAAAIPYEQYF. CDR3 sequence (DNA): TGCAGTGCTAGAGACCCCGCGGCGGCTATACCTTACGAGCAGTACTTC.

This sequence joins TRBV2 and TRBJ1-2; D is unresolved. Looked up from germline, CDR1 is SNHLY and CDR2 is FYNNEI. This CDR3 region has 15 residues. Trimming removed 0 bases at V and 5 bases at J, with 13 bases between. The CDR3 region has the DNA TGTGCCAGCAGTGAAGCAAAATCGGGGTGGTATGGCTACACCTTC. As protein: CASSEAKSGWYGYTF.

The rearrangement joins TRBV12-3 or TRBV12-4 to TRBJ2-7, with 9 bases matching TRBD1. Trimming removed 2 bases from V and 3 bases from J; junction bases left unmatched: 11. The CDR3 is 17 residues long. The CDR3 loop reads CASSLTGKGQGSYEQYF. DNA for the CDR3: TGTGCCAGCAGTTTAACCGGTAAGGGACAGGGCAGCTACGAGCAGTACTTC.

This sequence joins TRBV12-3 or TRBV12-4 and TRBJ2-5; a possible D gene is TRBD1 (5 bases). The CDR3 length is 15 residues. Deletions cut 3 bases from V and 1 base from J, with 12 bases between. DNA of the CDR3: TGTGCCAGCAGTTTTGTACCACAGGTCCAAGAGACCCAGTACTTC. Translating it yields CASSFVPQVQETQYF.

This clonotype has just a few counts. This chain links TRBV28 with TRBJ2-1; the match to TRBD2 covers 16 bases. CDR1 and CDR2 from the germline V gene are MDHEN and SYDVKM. Losses at the gene ends were 4 bases for V and 7 bases for J; bases not matched to a gene: 4. The CDR3 sequence is 16 residues long. The CDR3 DNA follows: TGTGCCAGCAGTTCGCCGGGACTAGCGGGGGGGAATGAGCAGTTCTTC. Its protein product is CASSSPGLAGGNEQFF.

The chain employs TRBV7-2 and TRBJ1-3; perhaps TRBD1 as D (5 bases). Germline values: CDR1 SGHTA, CDR2 FQGNSA. Trimming stripped 5 bases from V and 4 bases from J, with 15 bases between. This CDR3 comprises 15 residues. The CDR3 is CASSPSGNTGNTIYF. The DNA for the CDR3 is TGTGCCAGCAGCCCTTCAGGGAATACCGGAAACACCATATATTTT. Together with reference TRBV7-2 and TRBJ1-3, the CDR3 gives the full variable domain: GAGVSQSPSNKVTEKGKDVELRCDPISGHTALYWYRQSLGQGLEFLIYFQGNSAPDKSGLPSDRFSAERTGGSVSTLTIQRTQQEDSAVYLCASSPSGNTGNTIYFGEGSWLTVV.

The chain combines TRBV10-3 with TRBJ2-2, with TRBD2 matching over 14 bases. The trim removed 3 bases at V and 5 bases at J, leaving 5 bases unmatched. Germline V gene sequence: CDR1 ENHRY, CDR2 SYGVKD. CDR3 length: 17 residues. CDR3 in DNA: TGTGCCATCAGTGATGGGACTAGCGGGAGAGGTACCGGGGAGCTGTTTTTT. Encoded protein: CAISDGTSGRGTGELFF.

V usage is TRBV7-9 and J usage is TRBJ2-1; D possibly corresponds to TRBD1 (6 bases). V dropped 0 bases and J dropped 7 bases, with 13 bases sitting between them. This CDR3 spans 15 amino acids. Germline V gene sequence: CDR1 SEHNR, CDR2 FQNEAQ (reference sequence). The CDR3 sequence is CASSLAPVGANEQFF. The CDR3 DNA reads as TGTGCCAGCAGCTTAGCCCCAGTGGGGGCGAATGAGCAGTTCTTC.

V and J are TRBV2 and TRBJ2-3, with 7 nucleotides matching TRBD1. The J segment lost 0 bases and the V segment lost 7 bases, leaving 7 bases of the junction unmatched. CDR3 length: 15 residues. Germline V CDR1 and CDR2: SNHLY, FYNNEI. CDR3 in DNA: TGTGCCAGCAAAAGGGGGACAGCTAGCACAGATACGCAGTATTTT. It encodes CASKRGTASTDTQYF.